Presented here are 28 T cell receptor beta chains from one specimen sequenced in a study of blood T cell repertoires in COVID-19. The table came from immunoSEQ multiplex PCR; TCRdb's copy has only in-frame clones and leaves some out. The sample records 200,000 to 300,000 clones, 75% to 85% being singletons. Specimen: peripheral blood. Receptors originate from a woman at least 80 years old with COVID-19, enrolled during active disease.

This clone was detected once. This CDR3 is CASSLRLAGARLSYEQYF. For the CDR3, the DNA is TGTGCCAGCAGCTTGAGGCTAGCGGGCGCCAGATTATCCTACGAGCAGTACTTC. V is TRBV5-6 and J is TRBJ2-7, with TRBD2 matching over 8 bases. The CDR3 runs to 18 residues. The germline CDR1 and CDR2 sequences are SGHDT and YYEEEE. Trimming cost V 1 base and J 1 base; bases outside gene matches: 13.

The rearrangement uses TRBV2 and TRBJ1-1, with 12 bases that match TRBD1. The V segment lost 5 bases and the J segment 11 bases; nucleotides outside the gene matches: 15. Germline CDR1 and CDR2: SNHLY and FYNNEI. The CDR3 has 16 amino acids. The DNA for the CDR3 is TGTGCCAGCAGTATGTCAGGGACAGGGGGCGCGGTAGGTGCTTTCTTT. This translates into CASSMSGTGGAVGAFF.

The rearrangement uses TRBV29-1 and TRBJ2-1; the match to TRBD1 covers 7 bases. Germline assignment: CDR1 SQVTM and CDR2 ANQGSEA. V shed 1 base, J shed 2 bases, and the junction held 5 bases outside the gene matches. CDR3 length equals 15 residues. CDR3 in amino acids: CSVEGTGAAYNEQFF. Here the CDR3 DNA reads TGCAGCGTTGAAGGGACAGGAGCGGCCTACAATGAGCAGTTCTTC.

Here the CDR3 reads CASSLIGGVTEAFF. The CDR3 DNA sequence: TGTGCCAGCAGCTTAATAGGGGGAGTCACTGAAGCTTTCTTT. This chain joins TRBV7-3 and TRBJ1-1, with a possible D match to TRBD1 (6 bases). This CDR3 contains 14 residues. Trimming left V 1 base short and J 4 bases short, with 10 bases between. Germline CDR1 reads SGHTA; CDR2 reads FQGTGA.

This clone was recorded a few times. J is TRBJ2-7 and V is TRBV11-2; TRBD1 matches 11 bases. There are 16 residues in the CDR3. Germline CDR1 and CDR2: SGHAT and FQNNGV. The V and J ends lost 1 base and 3 bases, in that order; junction bases with no gene match: 5. The CDR3 reads CASSLGRTGGGYEQYF. CDR3 nucleotides: TGTGCCAGCAGCTTAGGGAGGACAGGGGGCGGCTACGAGCAGTACTTC.

This clone was counted only a few times. This sequence joins TRBV7-3 and TRBJ2-3; 8 positions match TRBD1. V was pared by 1 base and J by 10 bases, with 7 bases of the junction left unmatched. This CDR3 spans 14 amino acids. Germline V gene lookup returns CDR1 SGHTA and CDR2 FQGTGA. The DNA for the CDR3 is TGTGCCAGCAGCTTAATTGGGGACAGGAGCCCGCAGTATTTT. Translation gives CASSLIGDRSPQYF.

The J gene is TRBJ1-1, the V gene TRBV29-1, with a possible D match to TRBD1 (5 bases). V lost 6 bases to trimming and J lost 5 bases, with 13 bases between them. The CDR3 covers 12 residues. Germline V gives CDR1 SQVTM, CDR2 ANQGSEA. The CDR3: CSVPGRGTEAFF. The CDR3, as DNA: TGCAGCGTCCCCGGGAGGGGTACTGAAGCTTTCTTT. The full variable domain, its missing parts supplied by reference TRBV29-1 and TRBJ1-1, is SAVISQKPSRDICQRGTSLTIQCQVDSQVTMMFWYRQQPGQSLTLIATANQGSEATYESGFVIDKFPISRPNLTFSTLTVSNMSPEDSSIYLCSVPGRGTEAFFGQGTRLTVV.

The rearrangement links TRBV4-1 to TRBJ1-4; possibly TRBD1 for D (6 bases). Germline V lookup: CDR1 MGHRA, CDR2 YSYEKL. Trimming pared 0 bases from V and 0 bases from J, leaving 17 bases between. This CDR3 has 19 residues. The CDR3 DNA follows: TGCGCCAGCAGCCAAGATGGGGGCACGTCTTACTCAACTAATGAAAAACTGTTTTTT. Encoded protein: CASSQDGGTSYSTNEKLFF.

The gene calls are TRBV14 and TRBJ1-5; D gene ambiguous. This CDR3 is 14 amino acids long. Germline V lookup: CDR1 SGHDN, CDR2 FVKESK. V was pared by 1 base and J by 5 bases, with 9 bases between. The CDR3 reads CASSQGGWDQPQHF. CDR3 DNA: TGTGCCAGCAGCCAAGGAGGATGGGATCAGCCCCAGCATTTT.

V and J are TRBV6-5 and TRBJ1-2; tentatively, D is TRBD1 (6 bases). CDR3 length: 14 amino acids. Germline CDR1 MNHEY, CDR2 SVGAGI. V gave up 6 bases and J gave up 5 bases, with 16 bases separating them. The CDR3 loop reads CASSLAGVGYGYTF. The CDR3 bases are TGTGCCAGCAGCCTAGCAGGGGTAGGGTATGGCTACACCTTC.

The chain joins TRBV3-1 (or the pseudogene TRBV3-2) to TRBJ1-5; D is perhaps TRBD1 (6 bases). The CDR3 is 15 residues long. The germline CDR1 and CDR2 sequences are LGHDT and YNNKEL (reference sequence). V lost 1 base, J lost 0 bases, and 7 bases lay in between. Here the CDR3 reads CASSQGTDSNQPQHF. The CDR3 DNA reads as TGTGCCAGCAGCCAAGGGACAGATAGCAATCAGCCCCAGCATTTT.

This clone has only a few counts. The chain is built from TRBV30 and TRBJ2-5, with TRBD2 matching 8 bases. Germline V gives CDR1 GTSNPN, CDR2 SVGIG (reference sequence). The CDR3 sequence is 15 residues long. The trim removed 1 base at V and 1 base at J, leaving 5 bases unmatched. CDR3 loop: CAWSEGAGGQETQYF. DNA for the CDR3: TGTGCCTGGAGTGAAGGGGCGGGGGGCCAAGAGACCCAGTACTTC.

The chain links TRBV7-3 to TRBJ1-6, with D perhaps TRBD1 (5 bases). This CDR3 spans 14 amino acids. The germline V gene encodes CDR1 SGHTA and CDR2 FQGTGA. The V end lost 1 base, the J end lost 9 bases, and 10 bases lay between the germline ends. The CDR3 reads CASSLRGGSSPLHF. For the CDR3, the DNA is TGTGCCAGCAGCTTAAGGGGGGGAAGTTCACCCCTCCACTTT. The variable domain in full, with the rest retrieved from reference TRBV7-3 and TRBJ1-6, is GAGVSQTPSNKVTEKGKYVELRCDPISGHTALYWYRQSLGQGPEFLIYFQGTGAADDSGLPNDRFFAVRPEGSVSTLKIQRTERGDSAVYLCASSLRGGSSPLHFGNGTRLTVT.

The sample holds a few counts of this clone. The V call is TRBV20-1, the J call TRBJ2-5; TRBD2 is a possible D gene (6 bases). The length of the CDR3 is 11 residues. Germline V gene lookup returns CDR1 DFQATT and CDR2 SNEGSKA (reference sequence). Trimming took 6 bases from V and 4 from J, leaving 9 bases between them. The CDR3 region is CSAQAGETQYF. The CDR3 DNA reads TGCAGTGCCCAAGCGGGAGAGACCCAGTACTTC.

The V and J genes are TRBV27 and TRBJ2-1; 9 positions agree with TRBD2. The V segment lost 2 bases and the J segment 0 bases; nucleotides outside the gene matches: 11. The V gene's germline CDR1 is MNHEY and CDR2 SMNVEV (reference sequence). The CDR3 sequence is 19 residues long. CDR3 DNA sequence: TGTGCCAGCAGTTTAACCCCCCACCAAGCGGGAGGCTCCTACAATGAGCAGTTCTTC. It translates to CASSLTPHQAGGSYNEQFF.

This sequence joins TRBV5-4 and TRBJ1-1, with 10 bases matching TRBD1. The CDR3 has 15 amino acids. V dropped 4 bases and J dropped 1; count of bases not matched to a gene: 4. Per germline, CDR1 SGHNT and CDR2 YYREEE (reference sequence). CDR3 in amino acids: CASSARQGANTEAFF. The CDR3, as DNA: TGTGCCAGCAGCGCCCGACAGGGGGCGAACACTGAAGCTTTCTTT.

This clone has only a few counts. This chain connects TRBV25-1 to TRBJ2-7; 7 nucleotides agree with TRBD2. V was clipped by 2 bases and J by 3 bases; unmatched bases: 4. CDR1 MGHDK and CDR2 SYGVNS come from the germline V gene. The CDR3 is 14 residues long. CDR3 bases: TGTGCCAGCAGTGAAGCGGGAGCCCTCTACGAGCAGTACTTC. It codes for CASSEAGALYEQYF.

V usage is TRBV6-6 and J usage is TRBJ1-1; 7 nucleotides line up with TRBD1. Losses at the gene ends were 4 bases for V and 7 bases for J; bases not matched to a gene: 12. Germline V gene lookup returns CDR1 MNHNY and CDR2 SVGAGI (reference sequence). The CDR3 is 15 amino acids. The CDR3 loop is CASSSPTRGSGEAFF. DNA for the CDR3: TGTGCCAGCAGTTCTCCAACCAGGGGGTCAGGTGAAGCTTTCTTT.

This chain connects TRBV10-1 to TRBJ1-1, with a tentative D call TRBD1 (5 bases). The CDR3 loop spans 13 amino acids. Trimming left V 5 bases short and J 6 bases short, with 13 bases between. The germline V gene has CDR1 WNHNN and CDR2 SYGVQD (reference sequence). As DNA, the CDR3 is TGCGCCAGCAGTAGGATCACAGGCTCTGAAGCTTTCTTT. Translation gives CASSRITGSEAFF.

V is TRBV15 and J is TRBJ1-5; D is uncertain. This CDR3 is 14 amino acids long. Germline CDR1 and CDR2: LNHNV and YYDKDF (reference sequence). V dropped 1 base and J dropped 3 bases, with 7 bases sitting between them. As DNA, the CDR3 is TGTGCCACCAGCAGAGGAGGGCTCAATCAGCCCCAGCATTTT. This gives the protein CATSRGGLNQPQHF.

This chain joins TRBV7-9 and TRBJ1-1; D remains ambiguous. Germline-derived CDR1 and CDR2 are SEHNR and FQNEAQ (reference sequence). Trimming removed 1 base at V and 1 base at J, with 7 bases between. The CDR3 contains 14 residues. This chain's CDR3 is CASSLVLRNTEAFF. The CDR3, as DNA: TGTGCCAGCAGCTTAGTCCTAAGGAACACTGAAGCTTTCTTT.

This clone was seen a single time. This sequence joins TRBV5-4 and TRBJ1-4; the D gene is possibly TRBD1 (6 bases). This CDR3 is built from 13 residues. V was clipped by 3 bases and J by 8 bases, with 11 bases between them. Germline assignment: CDR1 SGHNT and CDR2 YYREEE (reference sequence). CDR3 amino acids: CASSWGLNEKLFF. DNA for the CDR3: TGTGCCAGCAGCTGGGGGCTCAACGAAAAACTGTTTTTT.

This clone was seen once. The rearrangement links TRBV7-9 to TRBJ1-1; no definite D call. V lost 5 bases, J lost 3 bases, and 19 bases lay in between. This CDR3 is built from 16 residues. Germline V CDR1 and CDR2: SEHNR, FQNEAQ (reference sequence). Written as DNA, the CDR3 is TGTGCCAGCAGCCGCCCGGTAACCCAAGGAGACACTGAAGCTTTCTTT. Its protein is CASSRPVTQGDTEAFF. The variable domain in full, completed from reference TRBV7-9 and TRBJ1-1, reads DTGVSQNPRHKITKRGQNVTFRCDPISEHNRLYWYRQTLGQGPEFLTYFQNEAQLEKSRLLSDRFSAERPKGSFSTLEIQRTEQGDSAMYLCASSRPVTQGDTEAFFGQGTRLTVV.

The V and J genes are TRBV7-2 and TRBJ1-2, with unresolved D. Germline V gene lookup returns CDR1 SGHTA and CDR2 FQGNSA. This CDR3 is built from 14 residues. V was trimmed by 5 bases and J by 4 bases, leaving 14 bases between them. Written as DNA, the CDR3 is TGTGCCAGCAGCGTCGGGGTTTCATCCTATGGCTACACCTTC. Encoded protein: CASSVGVSSYGYTF. The variable domain in full, with the rest retrieved from reference TRBV7-2 and TRBJ1-2, is GAGVSQSPSNKVTEKGKDVELRCDPISGHTALYWYRQSLGQGLEFLIYFQGNSAPDKSGLPSDRFSAERTGGSVSTLTIQRTQQEDSAVYLCASSVGVSSYGYTFGSGTRLTVV.

The rearrangement joins TRBV7-3 to TRBJ1-1, with D hard to call. V was cut by 5 bases and J by 0 bases, with 7 bases left in between. The CDR3 sequence is 13 residues long. The V gene's germline CDR1 is SGHTA and CDR2 FQGTGA. CDR3 in amino acids: CASSTHMNTEAFF. The CDR3 DNA reads as TGTGCCAGCAGCACCCACATGAACACTGAAGCTTTCTTT.

The chain combines TRBV19 with TRBJ1-6; D perhaps matches TRBD1 (5 bases). The CDR3 length is 14 residues. Germline V gene data show CDR1 as LNHDA and CDR2 as SQIVND (reference sequence). Trimming removed 5 bases at V and 10 bases at J, with 15 bases between. The CDR3 reads CASSPGLTESPLHF. The DNA of the CDR3 is TGTGCCAGTAGTCCGGGACTCACGGAGTCACCCCTCCACTTT.

The CDR3 is CASSQARRDYGYTF. The CDR3 DNA reads as TGTGCCAGCAGCCAGGCGCGTAGAGACTATGGCTACACCTTC. The rearrangement joins TRBV5-4 to TRBJ1-2; D is unresolved. The V gene lost 4 bases and the J gene lost 3 bases, with 13 bases spanning the gap. The V gene's germline CDR1 is SGHNT and CDR2 YYREEE (reference sequence). The CDR3 is 14 amino acids.

This clone occurred once. The CDR3 bases are TGTGCCAGCAGTAGAGGACAGGATGGCTACACCTTC. It codes for CASSRGQDGYTF. The V call is TRBV6-5, the J call TRBJ1-2; TRBD1 matches at 7 bases. Per the germline V gene, CDR1 is MNHEY and CDR2 is SVGAGI. V gave up 5 bases and J gave up 6 bases; unmatched junction bases: 3. The CDR3 is made up of 12 amino acids.